The subject of this entry is one TCR beta chain. These data originate in a study of identical twins. Unique molecular identifiers were present on cDNA, and template switching added a universal primer site. TCRdb re-analysed the 5' RACE reads in MiXCR, keeping a single row per CDR3 protein. The sample includes about 810,000 distinct CDR3 sequences, more than 9% of them seen just once. There are 15 residues in the CDR3. Trimming took 0 bases from V and 0 from J, leaving 6 bases between them. CDR1 and CDR2 from the germline V gene are SGHAT and FQNNGV. The sample was also reused in another study, on yellow fever vaccine responses in identical twins.

The TCR was taken from a woman younger than 35 in good health. What was sequenced was PBMCs. This rearrangement joins TRBV11-2 to TRBJ1-5, with D unresolved. CDR3 DNA: TGTGCCAGCAGCTTAGATCTCAGTAGCAATCAGCCCCAGCATTTT. Amino acids: CASSLDLSSNQPQHF.